This T cell receptor (beta chain) was observed in a study of T cell responses to AZD1222 COVID-19 vaccine. This CDR3 is 16 amino acids long. Trimming took off 6 bases at V and 8 bases at J, with 22 bases between the two ends. Germline loops: CDR1 KGHSH, CDR2 LQKENI. Sequencing was performed with immunoSEQ multiplex PCR; in TCRdb, only in-frame clones are kept and a portion is missing. Here the sample spans approximately 150,000 clones, roughly 88% being singletons. The sequence derives from an adult who received the AZD1222 COVID-19 vaccine. The rearrangement links TRBV18 to TRBJ1-4, with D uncertain. The sequencing used peripheral blood, collected 28 days after the second AZD1222 dose. The CDR3 reads CASSGLTRRGIEKLFF. In DNA, the CDR3 is TGTGCCAGCTCCGGACTCACGAGACGAGGGATCGAAAAACTGTTTTTT.